This TCR beta chain was recorded in a study of T cells in Graves' hyperthyroidism and ophthalmopathy. This clonotype appeared many times. Its antigen is not identified. Exclusion criteria comprised uncontrolled infection, other autoimmune disease, pregnancy or lactation. The PBMCs were taken from approximately 9.7 ml of fresh peripheral blood. Study conclusions and caveats: Ophthalmopathy and stable hyperthyroidism were separated by a 13 V-J model.

RNA transcripts were the template for amplifying TCR beta CDR3 regions. The HTBI primer set was used in a first-round RT-PCR of the TCR CDR3. TCRdb redid the calling of the multiplex PCR reads with MiXCR, one entry per CDR3 protein. The sample holds roughly 500,000 distinct CDR3 sequences, about 14% seen once. The CDR3 length is 15 residues. The V and J ends lost 5 bases and 4 bases respectively, with 17 bases between them. Germline loops: CDR1 SGHAT, CDR2 FQNNGV. The chain links TRBV11-2 to TRBJ1-2; D possibly corresponds to TRBD1 (6 bases). The specimen sequenced was blood. The receptor comes from a woman in her 30s with Graves' hyperthyroidism that later progressed to Graves' ophthalmopathy. The CDR3 is CASSPPRGAGYGYTF. CDR3 DNA: TGTGCCAGCAGCCCGCCAAGGGGGGCGGGCTATGGCTACACCTTC.